This TCR beta chain was obtained from a study of metastatic and nonmetastatic thyroid tumors. Study-wide context: From malignant and benign thyroid patients, repertoires in blood and in tumor or nodule tissue were compared. Whole-study findings and limits: It was reportedly found that TCR beta diversity was significantly higher in malignant thyroid tumors than in benign nodules, a difference seen in both blood and tumor samples.

In the source study's methods: Building a distant-metastasis classifier for papillary thyroid cancer drew on CDR3 differences across clinicopathological groups. TCRdb reanalyzed the PCR reads via MiXCR. Here the V and J calls rest on TCRdb's processing, not on the authors' analysis. The data show 33,000 or so clones, approximately 7% seen once. Every patient was untreated before thyroid surgery. The CDR3 covers 19 residues. The V and J ends lost 6 bases and 3 bases respectively, with 28 bases between them. CDR1 and CDR2 (germline): KGHSH, LQKENI. Notes on this clone: The antigen remains unidentified. One base away lies a much larger clone, so this may be a sequencing read error.

The sequence was obtained from a female donor with papillary thyroid cancer or a benign thyroid nodule (not recorded which). Some clones in this sample may be carry-over from other donors' samples. The V gene is TRBV18, the J gene TRBJ2-3; D is perhaps TRBD1 or TRBD2 (5 bases each). Sequenced sample: blood. The CDR3 sequence: CASSLPMGDARLGTDTQYF. The DNA for the CDR3 is TGTGCCAGCTCCTTGCCCATGGGGGACGCTCGCCTAGGGACAGATACGCAGTATTTT.